Reported below is one T cell receptor beta chain. The entry originates in a study of blood T cell repertoires in COVID-19. Study-level background: Acute-phase and convalescent COVID-19 samples originated in the United States, Italy and Spain. From T cells, B-cell-depleted T cells, or PBMCs came the material, which was cDNA or gDNA.

In the authors' methods: Estimation of nucleated cell counts relied on the amplification of reference gene primers. TCRdb keeps only in-frame clones here, not all; method: immunoSEQ multiplex PCR. That table supplies the V and J calls and clone size; D and trimming were determined from the DNA. The sample shows over 100,000 clones, over 60% of them seen only once. The CDR3 covers 15 residues. Sequencing input: peripheral blood. The J gene is TRBJ2-2, the V gene TRBV21-1; the listed D gene, TRBD1, was not tested against the DNA. TRBV21-1 is tagged as a pseudogene. The receptor was derived from a woman older than 75 with acute or convalescent COVID-19. The CDR3: CASSKGQGNTGELFF. The CDR3 DNA follows: TGTGCCAGCAGCAAAGGACAGGGCAACACCGGGGAGCTGTTTTTT.